This T cell receptor (beta chain) was sequenced in a study of PD-L1 blockade in urothelial cancer. Spiking of synthetic TCR analog templates was performed in each PCR. The data were produced by immunoSEQ multiplex PCR, yet TCRdb's version contains in-frame clones alone and is incomplete. Of just over 50,000 clones detected, around 86% appear once; the ten largest clones hold roughly 17%. Germline V gives CDR1 SGHRS, CDR2 YFSETQ. The CDR3 totals 13 residues. Trimming left V 4 bases short and J 5 bases short, with 12 bases between. The receptor was derived from a man in his sixties with urothelial cancer. The chain couples TRBV5-1 to TRBJ1-1, with D unclear. The material was PBMCs, obtained around atezolizumab (anti-PD-L1) treatment. The CDR3 coding sequence is TGCGCCAGCAGCCTCGGACGGGAGACTGAAGCTTTCTTT. Its translation is CASSLGRETEAFF.